This T cell receptor beta chain was retrieved from a study of OX40 agonist ivuxolimab in advanced cancers. Study-wide context: Every 2 weeks, patients received ivuxolimab intravenously, dosed at 0.01 to 10 mg/kg. Prior anti-PD-1, anti-PD-L1 or anti-CTLA-4 therapy was allowed; 40% had some. Patients in dose escalation had liver, melanoma, kidney or head and neck cancers.

Study conclusions and caveats: Partial responders receiving 0.1-3.0 mg/kg showed among the lowest clonal expansion.

CDR1 LGHNT and CDR2 FRNRAP come from the germline V gene. Trimming took 7 bases from V and 5 from J, leaving 24 bases between them. The CDR3 has 17 amino acids. About this clone itself: Its target is not known.

The data were produced by immunoSEQ multiplex PCR, yet TCRdb's version contains in-frame clones alone and is incomplete. The sample shows about 93,000 clones, 90% to 95% of them seen only once. The V gene is TRBV12-5, the J gene TRBJ1-5; D is ambiguous. Sequences were derived from CD4+ or CD8+ T cells sorted from blood, sampled in a trial of the OX40 agonist ivuxolimab. The receptor was derived from an adult with an advanced solid tumor such as melanoma, head and neck, liver or kidney cancer. DNA for the CDR3: TGTGCTAGTGTGTCCGCAAAACCGATAGCAGGTGATCAGCCCCAGCATTTT. Residues: CASVSAKPIAGDQPQHF.